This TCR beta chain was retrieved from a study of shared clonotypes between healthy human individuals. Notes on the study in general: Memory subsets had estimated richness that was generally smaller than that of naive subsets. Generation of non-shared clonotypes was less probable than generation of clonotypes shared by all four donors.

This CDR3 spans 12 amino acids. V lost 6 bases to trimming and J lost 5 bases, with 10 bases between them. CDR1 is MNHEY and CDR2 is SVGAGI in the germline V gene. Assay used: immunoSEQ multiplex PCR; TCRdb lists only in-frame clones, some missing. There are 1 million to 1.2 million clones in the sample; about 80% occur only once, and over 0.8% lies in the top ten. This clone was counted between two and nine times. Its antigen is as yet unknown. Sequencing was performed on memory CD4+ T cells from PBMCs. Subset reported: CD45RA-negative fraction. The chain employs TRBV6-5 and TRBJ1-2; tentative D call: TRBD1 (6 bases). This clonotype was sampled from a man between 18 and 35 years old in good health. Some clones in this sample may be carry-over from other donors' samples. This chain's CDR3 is CASRSTGYGYTF. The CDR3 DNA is TGTGCCAGCAGGTCGACAGGTTATGGCTACACCTTC.